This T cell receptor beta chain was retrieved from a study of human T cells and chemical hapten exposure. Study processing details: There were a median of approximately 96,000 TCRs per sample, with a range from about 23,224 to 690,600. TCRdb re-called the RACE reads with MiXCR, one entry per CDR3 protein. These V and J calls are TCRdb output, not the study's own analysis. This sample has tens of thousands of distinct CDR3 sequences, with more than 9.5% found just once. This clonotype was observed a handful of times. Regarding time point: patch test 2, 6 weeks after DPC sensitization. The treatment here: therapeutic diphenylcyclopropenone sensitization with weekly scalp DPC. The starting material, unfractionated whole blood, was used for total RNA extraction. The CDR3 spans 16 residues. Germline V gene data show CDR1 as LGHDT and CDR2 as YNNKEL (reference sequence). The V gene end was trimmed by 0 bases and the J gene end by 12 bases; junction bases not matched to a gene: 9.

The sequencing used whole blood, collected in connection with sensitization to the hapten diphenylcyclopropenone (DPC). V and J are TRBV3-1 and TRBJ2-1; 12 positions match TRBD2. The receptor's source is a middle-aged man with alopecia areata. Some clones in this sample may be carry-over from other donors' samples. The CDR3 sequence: CASSQETPTSGRGQFF. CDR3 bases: TGTGCCAGCAGCCAAGAAACCCCGACTAGCGGGAGAGGGCAGTTCTTC.